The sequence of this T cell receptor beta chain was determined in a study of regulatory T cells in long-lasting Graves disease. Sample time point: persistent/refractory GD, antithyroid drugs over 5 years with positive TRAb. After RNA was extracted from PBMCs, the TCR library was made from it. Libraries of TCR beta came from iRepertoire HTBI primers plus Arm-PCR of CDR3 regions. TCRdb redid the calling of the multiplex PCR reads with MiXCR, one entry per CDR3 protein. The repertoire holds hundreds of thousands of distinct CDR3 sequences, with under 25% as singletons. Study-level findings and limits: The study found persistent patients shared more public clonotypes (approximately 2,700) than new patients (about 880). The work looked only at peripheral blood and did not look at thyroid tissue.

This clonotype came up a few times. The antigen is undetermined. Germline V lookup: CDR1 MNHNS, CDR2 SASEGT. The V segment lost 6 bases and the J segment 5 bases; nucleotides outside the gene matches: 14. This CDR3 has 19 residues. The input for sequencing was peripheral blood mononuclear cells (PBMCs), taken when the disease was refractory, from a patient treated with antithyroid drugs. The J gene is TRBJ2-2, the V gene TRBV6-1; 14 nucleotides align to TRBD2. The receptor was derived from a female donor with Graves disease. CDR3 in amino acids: CASRRGSGLAGGWTGELFF. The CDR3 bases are TGTGCCAGCAGGCGGGGGTCAGGACTAGCGGGAGGTTGGACCGGGGAGCTGTTTTTT.